Below, 7 T cell receptor beta chains from the same sample are listed, as sequenced in a study of blood T cell repertoires in COVID-19. Some clones are missing from TCRdb's copy, which holds only in-frame ones; the method was immunoSEQ multiplex PCR. The table includes about 80,000 clones, roughly four fifths detected once. Sequencing input: peripheral blood. The receptors originated from a woman in her 70s with acute or convalescent COVID-19.

This chain links TRBV29-1 with TRBJ2-1, with D maybe TRBD1 (6 bases). V was pared by 6 bases and J by 4 bases, with 13 bases between. The germline CDR1 and CDR2 sequences are SQVTM and ANQGSEA. CDR3 length: 13 amino acids. The DNA of the CDR3 is TGCAGCGTCCCCAAGGGGGAGTACAATGAGCAGTTCTTC. This encodes CSVPKGEYNEQFF.

V is TRBV6-2 or TRBV6-3 and J is TRBJ1-6, with 9 bases fitting TRBD1. CDR3 length equals 15 residues. With 5 bases clipped from V and 9 bases from J, the junction kept 8 bases outside the gene matches. Germline assignment: CDR1 MNHEY and CDR2 SVGEGT. The CDR3 region has the DNA TGTGCCAGCAGTCCCGGGACAGGGATCGCTTCACCCCTCCACTTT. Translating gives CASSPGTGIASPLHF.

The chain uses TRBV18 and TRBJ2-1; possible D gene TRBD1, 6 bases. The ends were cut back, 6 bases at V and 7 bases at J, with 19 bases in the middle. The CDR3 runs 15 residues. The V gene's germline CDR1 is KGHSH and CDR2 LQKENI. CDR3 loop: CASSSPIRGANEQFF. The DNA for the CDR3 is TGTGCCAGCTCTTCTCCTATCAGGGGCGCGAATGAGCAGTTCTTC.

CDR3 bases: TGTGCCAGTAGTATTGACGGACAGGGAGTCTATGAGCAGTTCTTC. It yields the protein CASSIDGQGVYEQFF. The genes are TRBV19 and TRBJ2-1; 8 bases line up with TRBD1. Germline V gives CDR1 LNHDA, CDR2 SQIVND (reference sequence). Unmatched junction bases numbered 9, after V lost 3 bases and J lost 8 bases. This CDR3 has 15 residues.

This chain's CDR3 is CASSTGTAYNEQFF. CDR3 coding DNA: TGCGCCAGCAGCACCGGGACAGCCTACAATGAGCAGTTCTTC. The V call is TRBV4-1, the J call TRBJ2-1; 7 bases are a match to TRBD1. V lost 5 bases and J lost 2; bases outside the gene matches: 3. Germline V CDR1 and CDR2: MGHRA, YSYEKL. This CDR3 comprises 14 residues.

The J gene is TRBJ1-1, the V gene TRBV29-1; D remains ambiguous. Germline CDR1 reads SQVTM; CDR2 reads ANQGSEA. This CDR3 is 11 amino acids long. With 4 bases removed from V and 5 bases from J, the gap between germline ends came to 8 bases. The CDR3 bases are TGCAGCGTTGGGGCAGAGACTGAAGCTTTCTTT. This translates into CSVGAETEAFF.

This clone appeared a few times. This chain joins TRBV5-1 and TRBJ1-2; TRBD1 aligns across 7 bases. The ends lost 0 bases at V and 8 bases at J; junction bases unmatched: 10. Germline loops: CDR1 SGHRS, CDR2 YFSETQ. This CDR3 comprises 15 residues. The CDR3, as DNA: TGCGCCAGCAGCTTGGCCAAGGCAGGGGGAACCGGCTACACCTTC. Protein: CASSLAKAGGTGYTF.